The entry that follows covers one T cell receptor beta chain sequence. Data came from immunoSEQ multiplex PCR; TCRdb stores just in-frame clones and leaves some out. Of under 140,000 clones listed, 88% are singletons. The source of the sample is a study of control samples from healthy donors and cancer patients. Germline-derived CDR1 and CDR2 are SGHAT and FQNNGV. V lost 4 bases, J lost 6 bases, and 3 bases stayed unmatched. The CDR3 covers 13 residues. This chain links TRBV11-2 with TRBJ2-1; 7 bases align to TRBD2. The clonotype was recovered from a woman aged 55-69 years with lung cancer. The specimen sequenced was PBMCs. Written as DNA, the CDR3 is TGTGCCAGCAGCTCCGGACTAGTCAATGAGCAGTTCTTC. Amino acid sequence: CASSSGLVNEQFF.